This TCR beta chain derives from a study of blood T cell repertoires in COVID-19. On the study more broadly: From T cells, B-cell-depleted T cells, or PBMCs came the material, which was cDNA or gDNA.

Individuals aged 18 to 89 years were recruited from about two dozen US areas. Authors' analysis steps: Amplification from reference gene primers served as the basis for estimated nucleated cell counts. This table comes from immunoSEQ multiplex PCR, and its TCRdb copy is limited to in-frame clones, with some not included. V and J calls and clone size are as listed in that table; D and trimming were resolved from the DNA. The sample includes around 280,000 clones, roughly nine tenths of them seen just once. This TCR was sampled from a woman aged 35 to 49 who had recovered from COVID-19. Specimen: PBMCs or T cells enriched from blood (not recorded which).

CDR3 protein: CASSGGYPFQETQYF. The DNA of the CDR3 is TGTGCCAGCAGTGGCGGCTACCCTTTCCAAGAGACCCAGTACTTC. The genes are TRBV2 and TRBJ2-5; no clear D. Germline values: CDR1 SNHLY, CDR2 FYNNEI. V lost 4 bases to trimming and J lost 1 base, with 13 bases between them. This CDR3 comprises 15 residues.